These T cell receptor beta chains were read from a single sample in a study of identifying expanded T cells in peripheral blood. TCRdb's copy holds only in-frame clones and misses some; the assay was immunoSEQ multiplex PCR. The sample holds tens of thousands of clones, 88% seen once. The sample consisted of blood. Source of these receptors: a person aged 18 to 75 in good health. Both conserved end residues are part of each CDR3. The order of the fields is J gene, D gene, clone size, V gene, CDR3 protein, CDR3 DNA. A D gene is named only where the DNA matches it firmly. The listing skips clone size in some rows; elsewhere it reads once, few, many or a size class.

J gene: TRBJ1-1; D gene: .; clone size: .; V gene: TRBV29-1; CDR3 protein: CSVRVSNTEAFF; CDR3 DNA: TGCAGCGTCCGGGTCTCCAACACTGAAGCTTTCTTT
J gene: TRBJ1-2; D gene: TRBD1; clone size: few; V gene: TRBV29-1; CDR3 protein: CSVWGDRGLANYGYTF; CDR3 DNA: TGCAGCGTTTGGGGGGACAGGGGTCTTGCTAACTATGGCTACACCTTC
J gene: TRBJ1-5; D gene: .; clone size: .; V gene: TRBV6-5; CDR3 protein: CASRRTGFNQPQHF; CDR3 DNA: TGTGCCAGCAGGAGAACAGGGTTCAATCAGCCCCAGCATTTT
J gene: TRBJ2-3; D gene: .; clone size: .; V gene: TRBV7-2; CDR3 protein: CASSLNSGPDTQYF; CDR3 DNA: TGTGCCAGCAGCCTCAACTCAGGCCCGGATACGCAGTATTTT
J gene: TRBJ1-2; D gene: .; clone size: .; V gene: TRBV5-1; CDR3 protein: CASSLGSDAGYTF; CDR3 DNA: TGCGCCAGCAGCTTGGGGTCGGATGCTGGCTACACCTTC
J gene: TRBJ2-3; D gene: TRBD1; clone size: .; V gene: TRBV5-6; CDR3 protein: CASSPLISAGTGTDTQYF; CDR3 DNA: TGTGCCAGCAGCCCACTCATATCGGCCGGGACAGGCACAGATACGCAGTATTTT
J gene: TRBJ2-2; D gene: .; clone size: .; V gene: TRBV16; CDR3 protein: CASSQSIGSYTNTGELFF; CDR3 DNA: TGTGCCAGCAGCCAATCAATCGGCAGTTACACGAACACCGGGGAGCTGTTTTTT
J gene: TRBJ1-5; D gene: .; clone size: .; V gene: TRBV18; CDR3 protein: CASSPLQAAGNQPQHF; CDR3 DNA: TGTGCCAGCTCACCTCTCCAGGCCGCGGGAAATCAGCCCCAGCATTTT
J gene: TRBJ2-3; D gene: .; clone size: .; V gene: TRBV4-1; CDR3 protein: CASSADGPSDTQYF; CDR3 DNA: TGCGCCAGCAGCGCCGACGGGCCATCAGATACGCAGTATTTT
J gene: TRBJ1-2; D gene: .; clone size: .; V gene: TRBV19; CDR3 protein: CASTSGENYGYTF; CDR3 DNA: TGTGCCAGTACTTCCGGCGAAAACTATGGCTACACCTTC
J gene: TRBJ1-1; D gene: .; clone size: .; V gene: TRBV19; CDR3 protein: CASSIQGVEAFF; CDR3 DNA: TGTGCCAGTAGTATACAGGGAGTAGAAGCTTTCTTT
J gene: TRBJ1-1; D gene: .; clone size: .; V gene: TRBV7-9; CDR3 protein: CASSSNRRSEAFF; CDR3 DNA: TGTGCCAGCAGCTCAAACAGGCGATCCGAAGCTTTCTTT
J gene: TRBJ2-2; D gene: .; clone size: once; V gene: TRBV2; CDR3 protein: CARKKTENTGELFF; CDR3 DNA: TGTGCCAGAAAGAAGACAGAGAACACCGGGGAGCTGTTTTTT
J gene: TRBJ2-7; D gene: .; clone size: .; V gene: TRBV7-9; CDR3 protein: CASSNGVGETVYEQYF; CDR3 DNA: TGTGCCAGCAGCAATGGTGTGGGAGAAACTGTCTACGAGCAGTACTTC
J gene: TRBJ2-4; D gene: .; clone size: .; V gene: TRBV10-2; CDR3 protein: CASRRTGTTLAKNIQYF; CDR3 DNA: TGCGCCAGCAGAAGGACAGGGACTACACTAGCCAAAAACATTCAGTACTTC
J gene: TRBJ1-4; D gene: .; clone size: once; V gene: TRBV7-9; CDR3 protein: CASSSEGKREKLFF; CDR3 DNA: TGTGCCAGCAGCTCCGAGGGTAAACGGGAAAAACTGTTTTTT
J gene: TRBJ1-4; D gene: TRBD1; clone size: .; V gene: TRBV10-1; CDR3 protein: CARAGTGGEKLFF; CDR3 DNA: TGCGCCAGAGCCGGGACAGGGGGTGAAAAACTGTTTTTT
J gene: TRBJ2-1; D gene: TRBD2; clone size: .; V gene: TRBV7-3; CDR3 protein: CASSSSGSSREQFF; CDR3 DNA: TGTGCCAGCAGCTCTAGCGGGAGTTCGCGTGAGCAGTTCTTC
J gene: TRBJ1-3; D gene: .; clone size: .; V gene: TRBV5-5; CDR3 protein: CASSSDTGNTIYF; CDR3 DNA: TGTGCCAGCAGCTCGGACACTGGAAACACCATATATTTT
J gene: TRBJ1-5; D gene: .; clone size: .; V gene: TRBV6-6; CDR3 protein: CASRDLNNQPQHF; CDR3 DNA: TGTGCCAGCCGGGATTTAAATAATCAGCCCCAGCATTTT
J gene: TRBJ1-1; D gene: TRBD1; clone size: .; V gene: TRBV7-9; CDR3 protein: CASKTGTSEAFF; CDR3 DNA: TGTGCCAGCAAGACAGGGACTTCTGAAGCTTTCTTT
J gene: TRBJ2-2; D gene: .; clone size: .; V gene: TRBV7-9; CDR3 protein: CASSLQPANTGELFF; CDR3 DNA: TGTGCCAGCAGCTTACAGCCCGCGAACACCGGGGAGCTGTTTTTT
J gene: TRBJ1-1; D gene: .; clone size: .; V gene: TRBV10-3; CDR3 protein: CAIREGAANTEAFF; CDR3 DNA: TGTGCCATCAGAGAAGGGGCCGCGAACACTGAAGCTTTCTTT
J gene: TRBJ1-5; D gene: .; clone size: .; V gene: TRBV19; CDR3 protein: CASRDSTGLSRNQPQHF; CDR3 DNA: TGTGCCAGTAGAGACTCAACAGGGTTAAGTCGCAATCAGCCCCAGCATTTT
J gene: TRBJ2-1; D gene: TRBD2; clone size: .; V gene: TRBV9; CDR3 protein: CASSAPPGSGRVYNEQFF; CDR3 DNA: TGTGCCAGCAGCGCCCCCCCCGGGAGCGGGAGGGTATACAATGAGCAGTTCTTC
J gene: TRBJ1-1; D gene: .; clone size: .; V gene: TRBV4-1; CDR3 protein: CASSRGTHGDTEAFF; CDR3 DNA: TGCGCCAGCAGCCGGGGGACACACGGGGACACTGAAGCTTTCTTT
J gene: TRBJ1-1; D gene: .; clone size: few; V gene: TRBV7-3; CDR3 protein: CASSQRPDAGAFF; CDR3 DNA: TGTGCCAGCAGCCAGCGACCCGACGCAGGGGCTTTCTTT
J gene: TRBJ2-7; D gene: .; clone size: .; V gene: TRBV10-3; CDR3 protein: CAIGHILGGADEQYF; CDR3 DNA: TGTGCCATCGGCCATATACTGGGAGGTGCGGACGAGCAGTACTTC
J gene: TRBJ1-2; D gene: .; clone size: .; V gene: TRBV14; CDR3 protein: CASSPLVSGGWYGYTF; CDR3 DNA: TGTGCCAGCAGCCCACTGGTGTCGGGGGGTTGGTATGGCTACACCTTC
J gene: TRBJ1-1; D gene: .; clone size: .; V gene: TRBV30; CDR3 protein: CAWIFRVEKGTEAFF; CDR3 DNA: TGTGCCTGGATTTTCAGGGTTGAAAAGGGCACTGAAGCTTTCTTT
J gene: TRBJ1-2; D gene: .; clone size: few; V gene: TRBV5-4; CDR3 protein: CASSLEEYGYTF; CDR3 DNA: TGTGCCAGCAGCTTAGAAGAGTATGGCTACACCTTC
J gene: TRBJ1-4; D gene: .; clone size: .; V gene: TRBV4-2; CDR3 protein: CASSQSRGEKLFF; CDR3 DNA: TGTGCCAGCAGCCAATCCCGCGGGGAAAAACTGTTTTTT
J gene: TRBJ2-7; D gene: .; clone size: .; V gene: TRBV10-3; CDR3 protein: CAISEGGGADPYEQYF; CDR3 DNA: TGTGCCATCAGTGAGGGGGGCGGGGCGGACCCCTACGAGCAGTACTTC
J gene: TRBJ1-1; D gene: .; clone size: .; V gene: TRBV11-3; CDR3 protein: CASSPGVRTEAFF; CDR3 DNA: TGTGCCAGCAGCCCAGGGGTACGGACTGAAGCTTTCTTT